Listed below are T cell receptor beta chains from one sample, sequenced in a study of CD8+ T cells in alopecia areata. The table came from immunoSEQ multiplex PCR; TCRdb's copy has only in-frame clones and leaves some out. The sample carries about 70,000 clones, 29% recorded once. The sequences come from CD8+ T cells sorted from blood, collected at week 4, from a patient treated with tofacitinib. Receptors originate from a human donor with alopecia areata. CDR3s include the opening cysteine and the closing phenylalanine or tryptophan.

>TRBV15|TRBJ2-1
CATSREGGRANEQFF
>TRBV7-8|TRBJ2-1
CASMGAGNEQFF
>TRBV15|TRBJ1-5
CATSNDKYSNQPQHF
>TRBV27|TRBJ2-2
CASSLNTGELFF
>TRBV29-1|TRBJ2-2
CSVEASGAGGPSGELFF
>TRBV4-3|TRBJ2-1
CASSQEGTGSSYNEQFF
>TRBV10-3|TRBJ2-7
CAISESGYEQYF
>TRBV5-1|TRBJ2-5
CASSLSLWETQYF
>TRBV27|TRBJ2-1
CASSLYGVISSYNEQFF
>TRBV27|TRBJ2-1
CASSLGQTYNEQFF
>TRBV6-6|TRBJ2-2
CASTSRSGELFF
>TRBV27|TRBJ1-1
CASSLSVNTEAFF
>TRBV9|TRBJ1-2
CASSVGSGPNYGYTF
>TRBV1|TRBJ2-5
CTRGGAQTGESVSEETQYF
>TRBV30|TRBJ2-2
CATRGTNTGELFF
>TRBV7-2|TRBJ2-1
CASSLTPLSYNEQFF
>TRBV2|TRBJ2-4
CASSEAGLAKNIQYF
>TRBV29-1|TRBJ2-2
CSVYGAPGELFF
>TRBV29-1|TRBJ2-7
CSVEAQEGSYEQYF
>TRBV19|TRBJ2-1
CASSSRTEQFF
>TRBV29-1|TRBJ1-2
CSVEVGRGLDGYTF
>TRBV29-1|TRBJ1-2
CSVEGGQVTNYGYTF
>TRBV29-1|TRBJ1-2
CSGTDGGGGYGYTF
>TRBV29-1|TRBJ2-1
CSAGGTGPYNEQFF
>TRBV7-2|TRBJ2-1
CASSFTGGKSYNEQFF
>TRBV29-1|TRBJ2-3
CSVDETGLAISDTQYF
>TRBV14|TRBJ1-2
CASSRTGEGYTF